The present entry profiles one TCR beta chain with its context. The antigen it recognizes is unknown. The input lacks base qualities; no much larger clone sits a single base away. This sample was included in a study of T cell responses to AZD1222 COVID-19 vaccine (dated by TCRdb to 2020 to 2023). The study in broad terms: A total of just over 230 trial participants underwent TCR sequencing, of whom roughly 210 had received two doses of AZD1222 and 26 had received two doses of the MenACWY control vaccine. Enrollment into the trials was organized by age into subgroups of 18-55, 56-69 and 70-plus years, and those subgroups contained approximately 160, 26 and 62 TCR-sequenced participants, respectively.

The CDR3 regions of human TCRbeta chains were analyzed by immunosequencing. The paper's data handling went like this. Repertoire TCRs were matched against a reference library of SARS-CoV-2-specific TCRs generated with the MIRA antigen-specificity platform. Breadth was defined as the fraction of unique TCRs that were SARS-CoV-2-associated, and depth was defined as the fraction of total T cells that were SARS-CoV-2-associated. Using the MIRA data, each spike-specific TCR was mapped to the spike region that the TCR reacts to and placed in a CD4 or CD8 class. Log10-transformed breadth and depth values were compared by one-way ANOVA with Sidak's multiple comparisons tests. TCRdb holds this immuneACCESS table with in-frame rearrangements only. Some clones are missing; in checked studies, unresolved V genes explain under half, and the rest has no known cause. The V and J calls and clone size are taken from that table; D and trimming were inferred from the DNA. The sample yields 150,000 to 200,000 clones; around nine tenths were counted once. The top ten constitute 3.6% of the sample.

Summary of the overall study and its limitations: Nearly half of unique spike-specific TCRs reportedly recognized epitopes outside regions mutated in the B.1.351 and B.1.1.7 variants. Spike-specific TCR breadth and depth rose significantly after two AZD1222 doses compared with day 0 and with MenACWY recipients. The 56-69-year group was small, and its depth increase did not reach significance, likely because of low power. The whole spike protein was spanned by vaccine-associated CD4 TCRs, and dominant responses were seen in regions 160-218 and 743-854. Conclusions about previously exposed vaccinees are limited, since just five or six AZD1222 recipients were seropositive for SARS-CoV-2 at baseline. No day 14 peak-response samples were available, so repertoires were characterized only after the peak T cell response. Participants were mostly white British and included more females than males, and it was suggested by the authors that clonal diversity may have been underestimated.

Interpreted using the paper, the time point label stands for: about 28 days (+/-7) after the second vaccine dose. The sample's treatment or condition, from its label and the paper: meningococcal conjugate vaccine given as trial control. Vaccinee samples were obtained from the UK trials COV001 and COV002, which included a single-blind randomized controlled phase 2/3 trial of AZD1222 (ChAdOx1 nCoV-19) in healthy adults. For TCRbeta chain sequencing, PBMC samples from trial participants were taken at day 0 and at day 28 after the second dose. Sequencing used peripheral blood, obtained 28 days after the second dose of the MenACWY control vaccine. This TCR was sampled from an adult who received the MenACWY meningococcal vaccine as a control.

The DNA sequence is TGTGCCAGCAGCCCGGCTGATTGGGGGGCCAGATACTTC. Its translation is CASSPADWGARYF. The chain couples TRBV9 to TRBJ2-7; the D call is possibly TRBD1 or TRBD2, each sharing 6 bases. In the germline V gene, CDR1 corresponds to SGDLS and CDR2 to YYNGEE. Measured from the cysteine to the phenylalanine, the CDR3 is 13 residues long. Only CDR3 DNA remains: 39 bases, in frame from the first base. Trimming costs V 4 bases and J 13 bases, and their ends lie 21 bases apart.